This T cell receptor beta chain originates from a study of T cells in Graves' hyperthyroidism and ophthalmopathy. V lost 10 bases to trimming and J lost 7 bases; unmatched junction nucleotides: 14. The CDR3 is 15 amino acids. General observations from the study: A model of 13 V-J pairs discriminated ophthalmopathy from stable hyperthyroidism.

This clonotype was counted ten times or more. The antigen remains unidentified. Researchers took RNA transcripts and amplified the TCR beta CDR3 regions from them. RT-PCR in the first round (using the HTBI primer set) targeted the TCR CDR3. TCRdb reanalysed the multiplex PCR reads using MiXCR and keeps one entry per CDR3 protein. The sample consists of some 580,000 distinct CDR3 sequences, about a sixth of them appearing once. This TCR derives from a woman aged 35 to 49 with Graves' ophthalmopathy. This chain joins TRBV12-3 or TRBV12-4 and TRBJ2-7; 12 bases map to TRBD1. The sequenced sample was blood. In nucleotides, the CDR3 is TGTGCCACCACCTCGAGTGGGACAGGGGGCGTAGAGCAGTACTTC. Amino acid sequence: CATTSSGTGGVEQYF.